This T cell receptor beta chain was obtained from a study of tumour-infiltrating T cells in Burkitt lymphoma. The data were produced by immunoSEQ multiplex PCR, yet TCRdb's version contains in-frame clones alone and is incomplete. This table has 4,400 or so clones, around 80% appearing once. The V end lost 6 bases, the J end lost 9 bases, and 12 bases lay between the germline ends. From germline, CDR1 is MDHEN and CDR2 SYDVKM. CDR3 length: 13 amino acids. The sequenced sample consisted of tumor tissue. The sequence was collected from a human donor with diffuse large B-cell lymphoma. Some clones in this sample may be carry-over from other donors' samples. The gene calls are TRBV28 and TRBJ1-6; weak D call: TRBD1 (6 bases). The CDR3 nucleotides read TGTGCCAGCAGCATGGACAGTAGTTCACCCCTCCACTTT. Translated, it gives CASSMDSSSPLHF.